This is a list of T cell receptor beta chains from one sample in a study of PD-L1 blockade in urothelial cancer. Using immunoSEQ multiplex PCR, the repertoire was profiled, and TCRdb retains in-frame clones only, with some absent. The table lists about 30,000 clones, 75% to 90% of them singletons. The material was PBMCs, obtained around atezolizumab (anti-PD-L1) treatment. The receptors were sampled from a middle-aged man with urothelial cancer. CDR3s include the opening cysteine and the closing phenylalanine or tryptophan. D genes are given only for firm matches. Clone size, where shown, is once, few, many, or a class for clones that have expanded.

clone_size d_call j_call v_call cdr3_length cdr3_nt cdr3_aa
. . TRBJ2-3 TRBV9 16 TGTGCCAGCAGCGTGATGATTTCAGGCGCCGCAGATACGCAGTATTTT CASSVMISGAADTQYF
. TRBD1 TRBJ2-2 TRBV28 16 TGTGCCAGCAGCCTCACCGGGACAGGGGTGGTCGGGGAGCTGTTTTTT CASSLTGTGVVGELFF
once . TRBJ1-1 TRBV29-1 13 TGCAGCGACCGGAGGGGGGGTAACACTGAAGCTTTCTTT CSDRRGGNTEAFF
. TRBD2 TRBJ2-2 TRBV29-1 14 TGCAGCGTTGAAGCCGGGAGGGCCACCGGGGAGCTGTTTTTT CSVEAGRATGELFF
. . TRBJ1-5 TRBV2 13 TGTGCCAGCAGCCCACGCGAAAGCCAGCCCCAGCATTTT CASSPRESQPQHF
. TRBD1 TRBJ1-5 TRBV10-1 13 TGCGCCAGCACCGCTACAGGGGATCAGCCCCAGCATTTT CASTATGDQPQHF
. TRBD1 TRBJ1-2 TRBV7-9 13 TGTGCCAGCAATGCGGACAGGGTGGATGGCTACACCTTC CASNADRVDGYTF
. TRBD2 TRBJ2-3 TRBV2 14 TGTGCCAGCAGTCTAGCGGTGAGCACAGATACGCAGTATTTT CASSLAVSTDTQYF
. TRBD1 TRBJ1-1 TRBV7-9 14 TGTGCCAGCACCCGACAGGGGATGAACACTGAAGCTTTCTTT CASTRQGMNTEAFF
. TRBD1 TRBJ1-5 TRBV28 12 TGTGCCAGCAGTCAACAGGGGTGGCCCCAGCATTTT CASSQQGWPQHF
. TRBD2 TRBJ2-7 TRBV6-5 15 TGTGCCAGCAGAACCGGGACTAGCGGCTCCTACGAGCAGTACTTC CASRTGTSGSYEQYF
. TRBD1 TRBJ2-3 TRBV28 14 TGTGCCAGCAATGGGGACAGGGTCATAGATACGCAGTATTTT CASNGDRVIDTQYF
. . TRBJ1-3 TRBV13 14 TGTGCCAGCAGCTTAGGTCTCCCTGGAAACACCATATATTTT CASSLGLPGNTIYF
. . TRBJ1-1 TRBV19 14 TGTGCCAGTAGTTCTCCAGGGGAAGGGTCTGAAGCTTTCTTT CASSSPGEGSEAFF
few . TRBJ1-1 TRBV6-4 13 TGTGCCAGCAGTACGGGTCCCAACACTGAAGCTTTCTTT CASSTGPNTEAFF
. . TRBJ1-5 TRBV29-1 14 TGCAGCGTTGTTGTACAGAATAGCAATCAGCCCCAGCATTTT CSVVVQNSNQPQHF
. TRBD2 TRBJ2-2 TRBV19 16 TGTGCCAGTCATAGCGGGAGGGCCTCGAGCACCGGGGAGCTGTTTTTT CASHSGRASSTGELFF
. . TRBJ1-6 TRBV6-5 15 TGTGCCAGCAGTCTCGTGAGCTCCTATAATTCACCCCTCCACTTT CASSLVSSYNSPLHF
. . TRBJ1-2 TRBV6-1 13 TGTGCCAGCAGTTCTGACTCCCCCTATGGCTACACCTTC CASSSDSPYGYTF
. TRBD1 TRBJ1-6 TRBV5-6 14 TGTGCCAGCAGCTTTGGACAGGGGGGTTCACCCCTCCACTTT CASSFGQGGSPLHF
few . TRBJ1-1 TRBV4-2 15 TGTGCCAGCAGCCAAGAAGTAGGGGGGGACACTGAAGCTTTCTTT CASSQEVGGDTEAFF
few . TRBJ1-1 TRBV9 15 TGTGCCAGCACAGTAGGGGGGGCCCAGAACACTGAAGCTTTCTTT CASTVGGAQNTEAFF
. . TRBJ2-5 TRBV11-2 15 TGTGCCAGCAGCCCGGTAGGGGGCCGGGGGGAGACCCAGTACTTC CASSPVGGRGETQYF
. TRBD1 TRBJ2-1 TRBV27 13 TGTGCCAGCCGACAGGGGAGGTACAATGAGCAGTTCTTC CASRQGRYNEQFF
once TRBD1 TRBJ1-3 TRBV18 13 TGTGCCAGCTCCCGGGGACAGGGAAACACCATATATTTT CASSRGQGNTIYF
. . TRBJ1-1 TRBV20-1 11 TGCAGTGTAGAGGTGAACACTGAAGCTTTCTTT CSVEVNTEAFF
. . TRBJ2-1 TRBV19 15 TGTGCCAGTAGAGCGGGTACAAGCTCCTACAATGAGCAGTTCTTC CASRAGTSSYNEQFF
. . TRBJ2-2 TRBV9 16 TGTGCCAGCAGCGTAGAACTTCATTCCGCCACCGGGGAGCTGTTTTTT CASSVELHSATGELFF
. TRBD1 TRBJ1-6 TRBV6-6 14 TGTGCCAGCAGCCCCCGGACAGGGACCTCACCCCTCCACTTT CASSPRTGTSPLHF
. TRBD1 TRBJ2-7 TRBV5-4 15 TGTGCCAGCAGCCCGTCGCGACAGGGGGACTACGAGCAGTACTTC CASSPSRQGDYEQYF